This T cell receptor (beta chain) was identified in a study of regulatory T cells in long-lasting Graves disease. iRepertoire HTBI primers and Arm-PCR of CDR3 regions built TCR beta libraries. TCRdb processed the multiplex PCR reads anew with MiXCR; each CDR3 protein has one entry. The sample lists about 400,000 distinct CDR3 sequences, about a fifth occurring once. The CDR3 runs 15 residues. CDR1 and CDR2 from the germline V gene are KGHSH and LQKENI. V dropped 2 bases and J dropped 4 bases, with 15 bases sitting between them. Study-level points and caveats: Newly diagnosed disease favored TRBV20-1 and TRBJ2-1 over persistent disease.

For this clonotype: Its specificity is unknown.

Indicated time point: persistent/refractory GD, antithyroid drugs over 5 years with positive TRAb. The authors made the TCR library using RNA they extracted from PBMCs. The authors diagnosed Graves' disease using American Thyroid Association guidelines. Patients were from an endocrinology department in Xi'an, China. This clonotype was sampled from a female donor with Graves disease. V and J are TRBV18 and TRBJ2-7, with D possibly TRBD2 on 5 matching bases. The sample in question was peripheral blood mononuclear cells (PBMCs), obtained when the disease was refractory, from a patient treated with antithyroid drugs. This CDR3 reads CASSPETGNWYEQYF. CDR3 in DNA: TGTGCCAGCTCACCAGAAACGGGAAATTGGTACGAGCAGTACTTC.